The rows below give T cell receptor beta chains drawn from one sample of a study of neurological immune-mediated disorders. TCRdb re-called the 5' RACE reads with MiXCR, one entry per CDR3 protein. The repertoire holds approximately 27,000 distinct CDR3 sequences, with roughly 25% as singletons. Sequencing used CD4+ T cells from blood. The receptors shown here come from a man aged 50-59 years with HTLV-1-associated myelopathy (HAM/TSP). The CDR3 runs from the conserved cysteine through the conserved F or W. The order of the fields is D gene, clone size, J gene, V gene, CDR3 protein, CDR3 DNA. The D gene is left open where the match is weak. The listing skips clone size in some rows; elsewhere it reads once, few, many or a size class.

d_gene: .
abundance: many
j_gene: TRBJ1-5
v_gene: TRBV6-1
CDR3aa: CASSEQWQGGNQPQHF
CDR3nt: TGTGCCAGCAGTGAACAGTGGCAGGGAGGCAATCAGCCCCAGCATTTT

d_gene: .
abundance: .
j_gene: TRBJ1-1
v_gene: TRBV20-1
CDR3aa: CSARDEHLSAGNTEAFF
CDR3nt: TGCAGTGCTAGGGACGAGCACCTGTCGGCGGGGAACACTGAAGCTTTCTTT

d_gene: TRBD1
abundance: .
j_gene: TRBJ2-3
v_gene: TRBV6-5
CDR3aa: CASSDRVAGDTQYF
CDR3nt: TGTGCCAGCAGTGACAGGGTGGCCGGAGATACGCAGTATTTT

d_gene: .
abundance: many
j_gene: TRBJ1-1
v_gene: TRBV7-8
CDR3aa: CASSSIGRTEAFF
CDR3nt: TGTGCCAGCAGCTCTATCGGACGCACTGAAGCTTTCTTT

d_gene: .
abundance: .
j_gene: TRBJ1-1
v_gene: TRBV20-1
CDR3aa: CSARDEHLAAGNTEAFF
CDR3nt: TGCAGTGCTAGGGACGAGCACCTGGCGGCGGGGAACACTGAAGCTTTCTTT

d_gene: .
abundance: many
j_gene: TRBJ2-7
v_gene: TRBV28
CDR3aa: CASSLAGQSSYEQYF
CDR3nt: TGTGCCAGCAGTTTAGCGGGACAGAGCTCCTACGAGCAGTACTTC

d_gene: .
abundance: once
j_gene: TRBJ1-1
v_gene: TRBV25-1
CDR3aa: CASSGLGHKAFF
CDR3nt: TGTGCCAGCAGTGGCCTCGGGCATAAAGCTTTCTTT

d_gene: .
abundance: many
j_gene: TRBJ2-1
v_gene: TRBV20-1
CDR3aa: CSAGVYNEQFF
CDR3nt: TGCAGTGCCGGGGTATACAATGAGCAGTTCTTC

d_gene: .
abundance: many
j_gene: TRBJ1-2
v_gene: TRBV18
CDR3aa: CASSRNSGAQDGYTF
CDR3nt: TGTGCCAGCTCCCGTAATTCAGGAGCTCAGGATGGCTACACCTTC

d_gene: .
abundance: many
j_gene: TRBJ2-4
v_gene: TRBV12-3/TRBV12-4
CDR3aa: CASSFSDIQYF
CDR3nt: TGTGCCAGCAGTTTCTCGGACATTCAGTACTTC

d_gene: TRBD1
abundance: .
j_gene: TRBJ2-7
v_gene: TRBV4-2
CDR3aa: CASSQGTGTYEQYF
CDR3nt: TGTGCCAGCAGCCAAGGGACAGGAACCTACGAGCAGTACTTC

d_gene: TRBD1
abundance: .
j_gene: TRBJ1-2
v_gene: TRBV20-1
CDR3aa: CSARSPGQGWYGYTF
CDR3nt: TGCAGTGCTAGATCCCCGGGACAGGGGTGGTATGGCTACACCTTC

d_gene: TRBD2
abundance: many
j_gene: TRBJ2-3
v_gene: TRBV14
CDR3aa: CASSQVGSSGSRIDTQYF
CDR3nt: TGTGCCAGCAGCCAAGTGGGGTCTAGCGGGAGTCGTATAGATACGCAGTATTTT

d_gene: .
abundance: .
j_gene: TRBJ1-2
v_gene: TRBV28
CDR3aa: CASTSGTIYGYTF
CDR3nt: TGTGCCAGCACGTCCGGGACAATCTATGGCTACACCTTC

d_gene: .
abundance: many
j_gene: TRBJ2-3
v_gene: TRBV5-1
CDR3aa: CASSEQGDTQYF
CDR3nt: TGCGCCAGCAGCGAACAGGGAGATACGCAGTATTTT

d_gene: TRBD2
abundance: many
j_gene: TRBJ2-3
v_gene: TRBV5-1
CDR3aa: CASSLAGGLAGTTDTQYF
CDR3nt: TGCGCCAGCAGCTTGGCCGGTGGACTAGCGGGGACCACAGATACGCAGTATTTT

d_gene: TRBD1
abundance: .
j_gene: TRBJ2-7
v_gene: TRBV3-1
CDR3aa: CASSRGQGSYEQYF
CDR3nt: TGTGCCAGCAGCCGAGGACAGGGTTCCTACGAGCAGTACTTC

d_gene: .
abundance: .
j_gene: TRBJ2-5
v_gene: TRBV5-7
CDR3aa: CASSFYICSAARGMGKTQYF
CDR3nt: .

d_gene: .
abundance: many
j_gene: TRBJ2-1
v_gene: TRBV5-8
CDR3aa: CASSLAEGLIIIDEQFF
CDR3nt: TGTGCCAGCAGCTTGGCCGAGGGCCTAATTATCATCGATGAGCAGTTCTTC

d_gene: .
abundance: many
j_gene: TRBJ1-6
v_gene: TRBV18
CDR3aa: CASSPPRTVVNSPLHF
CDR3nt: TGTGCCAGCTCACCACCGAGGACAGTTGTTAATTCACCCCTCCACTTT

d_gene: .
abundance: many
j_gene: TRBJ2-7
v_gene: TRBV5-1
CDR3aa: CASSLGTVSGASYEQYF
CDR3nt: TGCGCCAGCAGCTTGGGGACTGTTAGCGGAGCCTCCTACGAGCAGTACTTC

d_gene: .
abundance: .
j_gene: TRBJ2-7
v_gene: TRBV20-1
CDR3aa: CSARDPWAYEQYF
CDR3nt: TGCAGTGCTAGGGATCCTTGGGCCTACGAGCAGTACTTC

d_gene: .
abundance: many
j_gene: TRBJ1-1
v_gene: TRBV6-5
CDR3aa: CATLRGSTEAFF
CDR3nt: TGTGCCACCCTAAGAGGGAGCACTGAAGCTTTCTTT

d_gene: .
abundance: many
j_gene: TRBJ1-6
v_gene: TRBV7-2
CDR3aa: CASSFPTGNPPLHF
CDR3nt: TGTGCCAGCAGCTTTCCTACAGGGAACCCACCCCTCCACTTT

d_gene: .
abundance: .
j_gene: TRBJ1-5
v_gene: TRBV5-8
CDR3aa: CASSLQGFSNQPQHF
CDR3nt: TGTGCCAGCAGCTTGCAGGGATTTAGCAATCAGCCCCAGCATTTT

d_gene: .
abundance: many
j_gene: TRBJ1-3
v_gene: TRBV5-5
CDR3aa: CASSLSTGGLSSGNTIYF
CDR3nt: TGTGCCAGCAGCTTGAGCACAGGTGGACTTTCCTCTGGAAACACCATATATTTT

d_gene: .
abundance: many
j_gene: TRBJ1-2
v_gene: TRBV24-1
CDR3aa: CATSDPLGSGDYGYTF
CDR3nt: TGTGCCACCAGTGATCCCTTGGGTTCCGGTGATTATGGCTACACCTTC

d_gene: TRBD1
abundance: .
j_gene: TRBJ2-1
v_gene: TRBV2
CDR3aa: CASSSDRGSNTQFF
CDR3nt: TGTGCCAGCAGTTCCGACAGGGGGAGCAATACGCAGTTCTTC

d_gene: .
abundance: many
j_gene: TRBJ1-5
v_gene: TRBV20-1
CDR3aa: CSATGGDKPQHF
CDR3nt: TGCAGTGCTACGGGTGGGGACAAGCCCCAGCATTTT

d_gene: TRBD1
abundance: .
j_gene: TRBJ1-2
v_gene: TRBV12-3/TRBV12-4
CDR3aa: CASSPQGLDGYTF
CDR3nt: TGTGCCAGCAGTCCACAGGGGCTTGATGGCTACACCTTC

d_gene: TRBD2
abundance: many
j_gene: TRBJ2-1
v_gene: TRBV20-1
CDR3aa: CSARIIAGGYREQFF
CDR3nt: TGCAGTGCTAGAATTATAGCGGGGGGGTATCGCGAGCAGTTCTTC

d_gene: .
abundance: many
j_gene: TRBJ1-4
v_gene: TRBV20-1
CDR3aa: CSAKGDEKLFF
CDR3nt: TGCAGTGCTAAGGGAGATGAAAAACTGTTTTTT

d_gene: TRBD2
abundance: .
j_gene: TRBJ2-1
v_gene: TRBV20-1
CDR3aa: CSAREAGYNEQFF
CDR3nt: TGCAGTGCTAGGGAAGCGGGATACAATGAGCAGTTCTTC

d_gene: .
abundance: many
j_gene: TRBJ2-3
v_gene: TRBV20-1
CDR3aa: CSATFREGRTDTQYF
CDR3nt: TGCAGTGCTACGTTCCGTGAGGGCCGCACAGATACGCAGTATTTT

d_gene: .
abundance: many
j_gene: TRBJ1-2
v_gene: TRBV12-3/TRBV12-4
CDR3aa: CASSPSDSPYGYTF
CDR3nt: TGTGCCAGCAGCCCGTCGGACAGTCCCTATGGCTACACCTTC

d_gene: .
abundance: many
j_gene: TRBJ2-3
v_gene: TRBV4-2
CDR3aa: CASSDGSDRVVNF
CDR3nt: TGTGCCAGCAGCGACGGGAGTGACAGGGTGGTGAATTTT

d_gene: TRBD2
abundance: many
j_gene: TRBJ2-5
v_gene: TRBV5-5
CDR3aa: CASLRGGAGETQYF
CDR3nt: TGTGCCAGCCTTCGCGGGGGGGCAGGGGAGACCCAGTACTTC

d_gene: TRBD2
abundance: .
j_gene: TRBJ2-3
v_gene: TRBV6-1
CDR3aa: CATRTSGGGTDTQYF
CDR3nt: TGTGCCACCAGGACTAGCGGGGGAGGAACAGATACGCAGTATTTT

d_gene: .
abundance: once
j_gene: TRBJ2-1
v_gene: TRBV9
CDR3aa: CASSVVGGETNEQFF
CDR3nt: TGTGCCAGCAGCGTAGTAGGGGGGGAGACCAATGAGCAGTTCTTC

d_gene: TRBD2
abundance: many
j_gene: TRBJ2-3
v_gene: TRBV20-1
CDR3aa: CSARRLAGGADTQYF
CDR3nt: TGCAGTGCTAGGAGACTAGCGGGAGGCGCAGATACGCAGTATTTT

d_gene: .
abundance: many
j_gene: TRBJ2-4
v_gene: TRBV20-1
CDR3aa: CSARGGYLAKNIQYF
CDR3nt: TGCAGTGCGCGGGGAGGTTACCTAGCCAAAAACATTCAGTACTTC

d_gene: .
abundance: .
j_gene: TRBJ2-3
v_gene: TRBV20-1
CDR3aa: CSARRGRLDTQYF
CDR3nt: TGCAGTGCTAGACGCGGACGTCTAGATACGCAGTATTTT

d_gene: TRBD1
abundance: many
j_gene: TRBJ1-3
v_gene: TRBV5-1
CDR3aa: CASRDDRAGNTIYF
CDR3nt: TGCGCCAGCAGAGACGACAGGGCTGGAAACACCATATATTTT

d_gene: TRBD2
abundance: .
j_gene: TRBJ2-3
v_gene: TRBV29-1
CDR3aa: CSVHGGAADTQYF
CDR3nt: TGCAGCGTGCACGGGGGGGCCGCAGATACGCAGTATTTT